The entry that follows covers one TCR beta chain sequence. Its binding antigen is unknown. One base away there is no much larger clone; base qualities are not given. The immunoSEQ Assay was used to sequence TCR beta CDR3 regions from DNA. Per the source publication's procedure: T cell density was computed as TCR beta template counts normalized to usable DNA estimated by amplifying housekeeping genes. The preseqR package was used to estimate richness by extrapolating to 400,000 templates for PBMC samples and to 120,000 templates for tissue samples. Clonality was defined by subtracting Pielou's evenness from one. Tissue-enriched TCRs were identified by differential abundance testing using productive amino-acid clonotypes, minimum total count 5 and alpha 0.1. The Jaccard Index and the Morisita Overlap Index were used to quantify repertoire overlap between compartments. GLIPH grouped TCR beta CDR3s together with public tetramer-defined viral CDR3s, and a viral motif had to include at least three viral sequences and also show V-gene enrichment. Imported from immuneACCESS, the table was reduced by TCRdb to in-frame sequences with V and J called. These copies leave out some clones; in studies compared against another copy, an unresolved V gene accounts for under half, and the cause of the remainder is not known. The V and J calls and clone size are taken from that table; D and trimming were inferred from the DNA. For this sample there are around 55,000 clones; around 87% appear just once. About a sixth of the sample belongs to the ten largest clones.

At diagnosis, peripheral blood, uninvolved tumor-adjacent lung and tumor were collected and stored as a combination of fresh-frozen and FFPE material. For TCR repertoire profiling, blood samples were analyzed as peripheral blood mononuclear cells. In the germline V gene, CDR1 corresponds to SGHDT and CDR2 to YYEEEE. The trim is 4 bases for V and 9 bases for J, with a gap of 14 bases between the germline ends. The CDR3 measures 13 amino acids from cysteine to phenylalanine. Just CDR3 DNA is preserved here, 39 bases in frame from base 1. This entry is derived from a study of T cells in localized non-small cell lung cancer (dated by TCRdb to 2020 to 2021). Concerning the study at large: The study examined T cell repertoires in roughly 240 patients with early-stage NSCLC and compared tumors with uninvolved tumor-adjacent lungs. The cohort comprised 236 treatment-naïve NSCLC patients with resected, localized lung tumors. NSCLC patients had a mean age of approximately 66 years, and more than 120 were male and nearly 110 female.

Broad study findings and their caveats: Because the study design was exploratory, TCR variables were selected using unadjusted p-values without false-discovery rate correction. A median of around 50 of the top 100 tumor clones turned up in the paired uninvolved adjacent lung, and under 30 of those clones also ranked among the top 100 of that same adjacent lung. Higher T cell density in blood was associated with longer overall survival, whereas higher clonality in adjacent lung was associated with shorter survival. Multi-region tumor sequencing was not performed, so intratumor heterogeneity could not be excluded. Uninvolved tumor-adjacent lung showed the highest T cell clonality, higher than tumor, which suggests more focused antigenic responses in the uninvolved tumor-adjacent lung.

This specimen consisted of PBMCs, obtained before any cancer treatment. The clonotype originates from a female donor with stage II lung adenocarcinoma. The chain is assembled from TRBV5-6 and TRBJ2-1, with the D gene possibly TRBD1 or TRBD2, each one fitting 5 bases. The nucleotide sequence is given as TGTGCCAGCAGCCCGATCGGGGCCTCTGAGCAGTTCTTC. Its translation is CASSPIGASEQFF.